The 21 T cell receptor beta chains presented below share a single source sample, sequenced in a study of blood T cell repertoires in COVID-19. Sequencing used immunoSEQ multiplex PCR; TCRdb keeps in-frame clones, though not all of them. The sample lists 300,000 to 350,000 clones, 89% occurring once. Sequencing input: peripheral blood. The receptors derive from a woman in her sixties or seventies with COVID-19, enrolled during active disease.

This clone was picked up one time. V usage is TRBV5-1 and J usage is TRBJ2-1, with 9 positions matching TRBD2. In germline, CDR1 is SGHRS, CDR2 YFSETQ. The CDR3 runs to 16 residues. The V segment lost 4 bases and the J segment 3 bases; nucleotides outside the gene matches: 8. The CDR3 DNA reads as TGCGCCAGCAGCCGTATAGCGGGGGAAGGCTACAATGAGCAGTTCTTC. Its translation: CASSRIAGEGYNEQFF.

J is TRBJ1-3 and V is TRBV5-1; 7 bases are a match to TRBD1. The CDR3 runs 14 residues. Germline V gives CDR1 SGHRS, CDR2 YFSETQ. After removal of 0 bases from V and 9 bases from J, the junction contained 6 bases not matched to a gene. The CDR3 is CASSLEGAIGTIYF. CDR3 bases: TGCGCCAGCAGCTTGGAGGGGGCGATCGGCACCATATATTTT.

CDR3 in amino acids: CASRPGQGVSEQYF. CDR3 in DNA: TGTGCCAGCAGACCGGGACAGGGGGTATCCGAGCAGTACTTC. This chain uses TRBV6-5 with TRBJ2-7, with 11 positions matching TRBD1. Germline V gene data show CDR1 as MNHEY and CDR2 as SVGAGI. J lost 6 bases, V lost 6 bases, and 7 bases had no gene match. The CDR3 extends over 14 amino acids.

This rearrangement joins TRBV20-1 to TRBJ2-5, with 9 bases lining up with TRBD1. The germline V gene encodes CDR1 DFQATT and CDR2 SNEGSKA (reference sequence). Trimming removed 3 bases from V and 2 bases from J; junction bases left unmatched: 4. This CDR3 comprises 14 residues. CDR3 coding DNA: TGCAGTGCTAGTGTGACAGGGGGGCAAGAGACCCAGTACTTC. Protein product: CSASVTGGQETQYF.

This clone was seen a single time. V gene TRBV6-2 or TRBV6-3 combines with J gene TRBJ1-2, with unresolved D. Trimming pared 4 bases from V and 8 bases from J, leaving 14 bases between. The CDR3 is 13 amino acids. CDR1 is MNHEY, CDR2 SVGEGT, per germline. In DNA form, the CDR3 reads TGTGCCAGCAGTTCTACCGGGAGCACCGGCTACACCTTC. It yields the protein CASSSTGSTGYTF.

The chain recombines TRBV12-3 or TRBV12-4 with TRBJ2-5; tentative D call: TRBD2 (5 bases). The V and J ends lost 6 bases and 4 bases respectively, with 12 bases between them. The CDR3 extends over 13 amino acids. CDR3 nucleotides: TGTGCCAGCAGCTACACTAGAGGAGAGACCCAGTACTTC. It specifies CASSYTRGETQYF.

The chain uses TRBV27 and TRBJ1-2; 9 nucleotides agree with TRBD1. Germline assignment: CDR1 MNHEY and CDR2 SMNVEV (reference sequence). Trimming cost V 4 bases and J 4 bases; bases outside gene matches: 7. The CDR3 is 15 amino acids. This CDR3 reads CASSSDRGGSYGYTF. DNA for the CDR3: TGTGCCAGCAGTTCGGACAGGGGAGGTTCCTATGGCTACACCTTC.

This chain uses TRBV18 with TRBJ2-7, with TRBD1 matching 9 bases. The CDR3 sequence is 15 residues long. The germline V gene encodes CDR1 KGHSH and CDR2 LQKENI. V lost 4 bases, J lost 2 bases, and 6 bases stayed unmatched. CDR3 sequence (DNA): TGTGCCAGCTCACGTGACAGGGGGAGCCCCTACGAGCAGTACTTC. Amino acids: CASSRDRGSPYEQYF.

The V gene is TRBV13, the J gene TRBJ2-2; no firm D call. Germline V gene sequence: CDR1 PRHDT, CDR2 FYEKMQ (reference sequence). The CDR3 spans 13 residues. The ends were cut back, 0 bases at V and 7 bases at J, with 6 bases in the middle. CDR3 nucleotides: TGTGCCAGCAGCTTAGGGTTCCACGGGGAGCTGTTTTTT. Its protein product is CASSLGFHGELFF.

This clone was observed once. The chain has TRBV28 and TRBJ2-3; 7 nucleotides agree with TRBD2. From germline, CDR1 is MDHEN and CDR2 SYDVKM. V lost 7 bases to trimming and J lost 0 bases; unmatched junction nucleotides: 10. CDR3 length equals 16 residues. The CDR3 bases are TGTGCCAGCACCTTCCAAGCTAGCGGAAGCACAGATACGCAGTATTTT. This translates into CASTFQASGSTDTQYF.

This clone was counted once. A read error may account for a junction end that differs from germline. This sequence joins TRBV13 and TRBJ1-2, with 7 bases fitting TRBD1. Looked up from germline, CDR1 is PRHDT and CDR2 is FYEKMQ (reference sequence). The CDR3 spans 14 residues. CDR3 sequence (DNA): TGTACCAGCAGTTTCAAACAGGGGTCGAATGGCTACACCTTC. It translates to CTSSFKQGSNGYTF.

The chain uses TRBV3-1 (or the pseudogene TRBV3-2) and TRBJ1-2; 10 bases line up with TRBD1. Trimming removed 0 bases from V and 3 bases from J; junction bases left unmatched: 10. The CDR3 runs 18 residues. Germline-derived CDR1 and CDR2 are LGHDT and YNNKEL (reference sequence). CDR3 loop: CASSQEFMRQGADYGYTF. CDR3 DNA: TGTGCCAGCAGCCAAGAGTTTATGAGACAGGGGGCAGACTATGGCTACACCTTC.

The gene calls are TRBV4-1 and TRBJ1-3; TRBD1 agrees at 7 bases. The CDR3 loop spans 16 amino acids. The V gene end was trimmed by 1 base and the J gene end by 7 bases; junction bases not matched to a gene: 10. Germline V gives CDR1 MGHRA, CDR2 YSYEKL. This CDR3 reads CASSQAPGTAVNTIYF. CDR3 nucleotide sequence: TGCGCCAGCAGCCAAGCCCCCGGGACAGCGGTGAACACCATATATTTT.

This clone was picked up one time. The chain has TRBV2 and TRBJ1-3; 8 bases are shared with TRBD1. The CDR3 length is 16 residues. V shed 4 bases, J shed 1 base, and the junction held 6 bases outside the gene matches. Germline V lookup: CDR1 SNHLY, CDR2 FYNNEI. This CDR3 reads CASSAGQGPSGNTIYF. As DNA, the CDR3 is TGTGCCAGCAGTGCAGGACAGGGACCATCTGGAAACACCATATATTTT.

The chain uses TRBV28 and TRBJ2-1; possibly TRBD1 for D (6 bases). Looked up from germline, CDR1 is MDHEN and CDR2 is SYDVKM. V lost 5 bases to trimming and J lost 4 bases, with 12 bases between them. The length of the CDR3 is 14 residues. The CDR3 loop reads CASSVTGQYNEQFF. For the CDR3, the DNA is TGTGCCAGCAGTGTCACCGGACAGTACAATGAGCAGTTCTTC.

The chain couples TRBV7-2 to TRBJ1-1; D is possibly TRBD1 (5 bases). With 3 bases removed from V and 1 base from J, the gap between germline ends came to 9 bases. The germline CDR1 and CDR2 sequences are SGHTA and FQGNSA. This CDR3 region has 14 residues. CDR3 sequence reads: CASSLGHWNTEAFF. In nucleotides, the CDR3 is TGTGCCAGCAGCTTGGGGCACTGGAACACTGAAGCTTTCTTT.

This clone showed up just a few times. V gene TRBV11-3 combines with J gene TRBJ1-1; D perhaps matches TRBD1 (5 bases). This CDR3 is 13 amino acids long. The V gene's germline CDR1 is SGHNT and CDR2 YENEEA. V shed 4 bases and J shed 3 bases, with 9 bases lying between them. This CDR3 is CASSSRGDTEAFF. CDR3 coding DNA: TGTGCCAGCAGCTCCCGGGGGGACACTGAAGCTTTCTTT.

This rearrangement joins TRBV28 to TRBJ2-7; 7 positions agree with TRBD1. Germline values: CDR1 MDHEN, CDR2 SYDVKM. V was pared by 5 bases and J by 7 bases, with 2 bases of the junction left unmatched. The CDR3 has 11 amino acids. CDR3 sequence (DNA): TGTGCCAGCAGTCACAGGGGAGAGCAGTACTTC. Residues: CASSHRGEQYF. The full variable domain, in which reference TRBV28 and TRBJ2-7 provide the parts outside the CDR3, is DVKVTQSSRYLVKRTGEKVFLECVQDMDHENMFWYRQDPGLGLRLIYFSYDVKMKEKGDIPEGYSVSREKKERFSLILESASTNQTSMYLCASSHRGEQYFGPGTRLTVT.

The chain recombines TRBV10-2 with TRBJ2-3; TRBD2 aligns across 12 bases. Germline V gene sequence: CDR1 WSHSY, CDR2 SAAADI. V shed 3 bases and J 4 bases; nucleotides not matched to a gene: 20. CDR3 length equals 21 residues. This CDR3 reads CASSDPREGLAGGRFSDTQYF. DNA for the CDR3: TGCGCCAGCAGTGACCCTCGAGAGGGCCTAGCGGGGGGGCGCTTCTCAGATACGCAGTATTTT.

The rearrangement joins TRBV28 to TRBJ2-1; TRBD1 matches at 9 bases. Germline values: CDR1 MDHEN, CDR2 SYDVKM. V lost 6 bases, J lost 9 bases, and 12 bases stayed unmatched. The CDR3 runs to 15 residues. CDR3 bases: TGTGCCAGCAGACACCCCGGGACAGGGAGCGGTGAGCAGTTCTTC. Translation gives CASRHPGTGSGEQFF.

The chain recombines TRBV29-1 with TRBJ1-5; D remains unclear. The germline V gene has CDR1 SQVTM and CDR2 ANQGSEA. The CDR3 sequence is 14 residues long. V was pared by 4 bases and J by 1 base, with 11 bases between. For the CDR3, the DNA is TGCAGCGTTGCTTTAGGGAGGAGCAATCAGCCCCAGCATTTT. Amino acids: CSVALGRSNQPQHF. Full variable domain (missing parts from reference TRBV29-1 and TRBJ1-5): SAVISQKPSRDICQRGTSLTIQCQVDSQVTMMFWYRQQPGQSLTLIATANQGSEATYESGFVIDKFPISRPNLTFSTLTVSNMSPEDSSIYLCSVALGRSNQPQHFGDGTRLSIL.